The 27 T cell receptor beta chains given below trace back to one sample, sequenced in a study of blood T cell repertoires in COVID-19. Measured with immunoSEQ multiplex PCR; TCRdb has only the in-frame clones, and not every one. The sample has some 150,000 clones, approximately 84% seen once. Sequencing input: peripheral blood. The source is a man aged 35 to 55 with acute or convalescent COVID-19.

The CDR3 region has the DNA TGTGCCAGCAGCTTAGGCGAGGGCCGTGGGGAAAAACTGTTTTTT. Translating it yields CASSLGEGRGEKLFF. This chain joins TRBV7-8 and TRBJ1-4, with D hard to call. V lost 1 base and J lost 8, with 14 bases in between. CDR1 is SGHVS, CDR2 FQNEAQ, per germline. The CDR3 consists of 15 residues.

V gene TRBV3-1 (or the pseudogene TRBV3-2) combines with J gene TRBJ2-5; D is ambiguous. The CDR3 consists of 12 residues. Trimming removed 4 bases at V and 5 bases at J, with 8 bases between. CDR1 LGHDT and CDR2 YNNKEL come from the germline V gene (reference sequence). DNA of the CDR3: TGTGCCAGCAGCCCCCTCGGGGAGACCCAGTACTTC. As protein: CASSPLGETQYF.

The rearrangement joins TRBV18 to TRBJ1-5, with 9 nucleotides matching TRBD1. V was clipped by 5 bases and J by 7 bases; unmatched bases: 6. Germline V lookup: CDR1 KGHSH, CDR2 LQKENI. The CDR3 consists of 14 residues. The CDR3 spells CASSSGQGSQPQHF. CDR3 in DNA: TGTGCCAGCTCATCGGGACAGGGTAGCCAGCCCCAGCATTTT.

The chain employs TRBV9 and TRBJ1-1; D not resolved. The CDR3 has 14 residues. CDR1 SGDLS and CDR2 YYNGEE come from the germline V gene. Trimming took off 4 bases at V and 4 bases at J, with 14 bases between the two ends. In nucleotides, the CDR3 is TGTGCCAGCAGCTTCCAACCGTCAGGCACTGAAGCTTTCTTT. Amino acid sequence: CASSFQPSGTEAFF.

CDR3 nucleotides: TGTGCCAGCAGCTTGGCCGGGACAGGCAATACCTACGAGCAGTACTTC. Amino acids: CASSLAGTGNTYEQYF. The V and J genes are TRBV5-4 and TRBJ2-7, with TRBD1 matching 8 bases. V lost 0 bases to trimming and J lost 2 bases; unmatched junction nucleotides: 7. Germline loops: CDR1 SGHNT, CDR2 YYREEE (reference sequence). The CDR3 spans 16 residues.

The genes are TRBV20-1 and TRBJ1-6, with 11 bases identical to TRBD1. V dropped 3 bases and J dropped 8; count of bases not matched to a gene: 6. The CDR3 is 15 amino acids. CDR1 is DFQATT and CDR2 is SNEGSKA in the germline V gene (reference sequence). The CDR3 DNA follows: TGCAGTGCTAGTACCTGGACAGGGGGCGATTCACCCCTCCACTTT. It translates to CSASTWTGGDSPLHF.

The rearrangement uses TRBV30 and TRBJ2-3, with 7 bases identical to TRBD1. V lost 2 bases and J lost 3; bases outside the gene matches: 5. The V gene's germline CDR1 is GTSNPN and CDR2 SVGIG (reference sequence). This CDR3 contains 14 residues. The CDR3 region is CAWSRDSSTDTQYF. In DNA, the CDR3 is TGTGCCTGGAGTAGGGACAGCTCAACAGATACGCAGTATTTT.

This chain uses TRBV9 with TRBJ1-6, with 7 bases identical to TRBD1. The germline gives CDR1 SGDLS, CDR2 YYNGEE. The CDR3 consists of 14 residues. V trimming: 2 bases; J trimming: 7 bases; junction bases outside the gene matches: 3. The DNA of the CDR3 is TGTGCCAGCAGCGTCCGGGACAGCAATTCACCCCTCCACTTT. This encodes CASSVRDSNSPLHF.

The rearrangement links TRBV7-6 to TRBJ2-1; 7 bases are shared with TRBD1. Germline V CDR1 and CDR2: SGHVS, FNYEAQ. The CDR3 has 13 residues. The V and J ends lost 5 bases and 7 bases, in that order; junction bases with no gene match: 5. The CDR3 DNA reads TGTGCCAGCAGCCAAGACAGGGCGAATGAGCAGTTCTTC. Translating it yields CASSQDRANEQFF. The variable domain in full, completed from reference TRBV7-6 and TRBJ2-1, reads GAGVSQSPRYKVTKRGQDVALRCDPISGHVSLYWYRQALGQGPEFLTYFNYEAQQDKSGLPNDRFSAERPEGSISTLTIQRTEQRDSAMYRCASSQDRANEQFFGPGTRLTVL.

This clone was recorded only once. The gene calls are TRBV7-2 and TRBJ2-7, with TRBD2 identical over 10 bases. Looked up from germline, CDR1 is SGHTA and CDR2 is FQGNSA. Trimming took 5 bases from V and 2 from J; bases not matched to a gene: 6. The CDR3 consists of 15 residues. In DNA, the CDR3 is TGTGCCAGCAGCCTCGGGACTAGCGCTCCCTACGAGCAGTACTTC. Protein product: CASSLGTSAPYEQYF.

The genes are TRBV19 and TRBJ2-7; D call uncertain. The CDR3 is made up of 13 amino acids. Germline-derived CDR1 and CDR2 are LNHDA and SQIVND (reference sequence). Deletions cut 4 bases from V and 2 bases from J, with 9 bases between. CDR3 loop: CASSSRVTYEQYF. CDR3 DNA sequence: TGTGCCAGTAGTAGCCGGGTTACCTACGAGCAGTACTTC.

V is TRBV21-1 and J is TRBJ2-1; the D call TRBD2 from the table was never checked on the DNA. TRBV21-1 is a pseudogene locus. There are 19 residues in the CDR3. The CDR3 DNA sequence: TGTGCCAGCCCCGGGACTAGCGGGGGGGCCAGGGACGCGCACAATGAGCAGTTCTTC. It specifies CASPGTSGGARDAHNEQFF.

The chain employs TRBV5-1 and TRBJ2-1; TRBD1 might be the D (5 bases). Germline loops: CDR1 SGHRS, CDR2 YFSETQ. The CDR3 extends over 13 amino acids. Trimming cost V 2 bases and J 12 bases, with 15 bases left between them. The CDR3 spells CASSLGAADRQFF. DNA for the CDR3: TGCGCCAGCAGCTTAGGGGCAGCCGATCGGCAGTTCTTC.

This chain connects TRBV2 to TRBJ2-5; D is possibly TRBD1 (5 bases). In germline, CDR1 is SNHLY, CDR2 FYNNEI. Trimming cost V 5 bases and J 2 bases, with 9 bases left between them. The CDR3 totals 13 residues. CDR3 DNA: TGTGCCAGCAGTCAGACAGAGCAAGAGACCCAGTACTTC. Translating gives CASSQTEQETQYF.

CDR3 DNA: TGTGCCAGCAGCTTGCCCGGGACTCCTTACAATGAGCAGTTCTTC. It is translated as CASSLPGTPYNEQFF. This rearrangement joins TRBV5-4 to TRBJ2-1; TRBD2 might be the D (6 bases). This CDR3 region has 15 residues. The V end lost 1 base, the J end lost 4 bases, and 12 bases lay between the germline ends. The germline gives CDR1 SGHNT, CDR2 YYREEE (reference sequence).

This clone was seen once. The chain couples TRBV5-4 to TRBJ1-2; D gene ambiguous. Looked up from germline, CDR1 is SGHNT and CDR2 is YYREEE (reference sequence). V shed 4 bases and J shed 4 bases, with 14 bases lying between them. The CDR3 has 14 amino acids. DNA for the CDR3: TGTGCCAGCAGCCCTATGTGGGCGAGCTATGGCTACACCTTC. Translation: CASSPMWASYGYTF. The full variable domain, its missing parts supplied by reference TRBV5-4 and TRBJ1-2, is ETGVTQSPTHLIKTRGQQVTLRCSSQSGHNTVSWYQQALGQGPQFIFQYYREEENGRGNFPPRFSGLQFPNYSSELNVNALELDDSALYLCASSPMWASYGYTFGSGTRLTVV.

This clone was picked up one time. This chain connects TRBV3-1 (or the pseudogene TRBV3-2) to TRBJ1-2; maybe TRBD1 (5 bases). V shed 3 bases and J shed 5 bases, with 10 bases lying between them. Per the germline V gene, CDR1 is LGHDT and CDR2 is YNNKEL (reference sequence). The CDR3 is made up of 13 amino acids. The CDR3 bases are TGTGCCAGCAGCCAGGAAGGGGCGTATGGCTACACCTTC. It encodes CASSQEGAYGYTF.

The V gene is TRBV7-8, the J gene TRBJ1-1; D gene unclear. From germline, CDR1 is SGHVS and CDR2 FQNEAQ. The CDR3 is 14 residues long. The V end was cut by 5 bases, the J end by 3 bases, with 13 bases between. The CDR3 spells CASSLLEGDTEAFF. Written as DNA, the CDR3 is TGTGCCAGCAGCCTGCTAGAGGGTGACACTGAAGCTTTCTTT.

Only one count was recorded for this clone. V and J are TRBV5-1 and TRBJ1-1; the D is unclear. V shed 9 bases and J shed 0 bases, with 12 bases lying between them. The CDR3 is made up of 13 amino acids. The germline V gene has CDR1 SGHRS and CDR2 YFSETQ. The CDR3 reads CATSDTMNTEAFF. The CDR3 region has the DNA TGCGCCACCTCAGACACCATGAACACTGAAGCTTTCTTT.

The chain carries TRBV15 and TRBJ1-2, with a possible D match to TRBD1 (6 bases). Trimming cost V 0 bases and J 4 bases, with 15 bases left between them. CDR1 and CDR2 from the germline V gene are LNHNV and YYDKDF (reference sequence). The CDR3 runs to 16 residues. DNA of the CDR3: TGTGCCACCAGCAGAGATTCTGGGGGGGCTCTCTATGGCTACACCTTC. It codes for CATSRDSGGALYGYTF. Full variable domain (remainder filled in from reference TRBV15 and TRBJ1-2): DAMVIQNPRYQVTQFGKPVTLSCSQTLNHNVMYWYQQKSSQAPKLLFHYYDKDFNNEADTPDNFQSRRPNTSFCFLDIRSPGLGDTAMYLCATSRDSGGALYGYTFGSGTRLTVV.

This clone was seen a single time. The chain couples TRBV4-1 to TRBJ2-1; 12 bases agree with TRBD2. CDR1 MGHRA and CDR2 YSYEKL come from the germline V gene. The ends lost 4 bases at V and 5 bases at J; junction bases unmatched: 3. This CDR3 contains 15 residues. Here the CDR3 DNA reads TGCGCCAGCAGCCGACTAGCGGGGGCCCACAATGAGCAGTTCTTC. Amino acid sequence: CASSRLAGAHNEQFF.

V gene TRBV7-8 combines with J gene TRBJ1-1; D may be TRBD1 (6 bases). The CDR3 is 14 amino acids. CDR1 and CDR2 from the germline V gene are SGHVS and FQNEAQ. Trimming took 5 bases from V and 0 from J, leaving 10 bases between them. The CDR3 DNA reads TGTGCCAGCAGCCCCTGGACAGTGAACACTGAAGCTTTCTTT. Protein sequence: CASSPWTVNTEAFF.

The chain joins TRBV7-2 to TRBJ1-5; D possibly corresponds to TRBD1 (6 bases). Germline values: CDR1 SGHTA, CDR2 FQGNSA. The CDR3 contains 17 residues. V shed 4 bases and J shed 1 base, with 17 bases lying between them. The CDR3 DNA reads as TGTGCCAGCAGCTCCCCCCAGACGAGGGGGAGCAATCAGCCCCAGCATTTT. Translating gives CASSSPQTRGSNQPQHF.

A single count supports this clone. This chain connects TRBV5-1 to TRBJ1-2; TRBD1 might be the D (6 bases). Trimming removed 3 bases at V and 3 bases at J, with 9 bases between. Germline loops: CDR1 SGHRS, CDR2 YFSETQ. The CDR3 sequence is 13 residues long. The CDR3 DNA reads TGCGCCAGCAGCTGGAACAGGGACTATGGCTACACCTTC. Translating it yields CASSWNRDYGYTF.

V usage is TRBV9 and J usage is TRBJ1-3, with a weak D call TRBD1 (6 bases). From germline, CDR1 is SGDLS and CDR2 YYNGEE. Trimming shortened V by 0 bases and J by 4 bases, and 11 bases separated the two germline ends. CDR3 length: 15 amino acids. The CDR3 DNA follows: TGTGCCAGCAGCGTAGACAGGGTACAGGGAAACACCATATATTTT. It is translated as CASSVDRVQGNTIYF.

The chain is built from TRBV7-8 and TRBJ2-7; 14 bases line up with TRBD2. CDR1 SGHVS and CDR2 FQNEAQ come from the germline V gene. With 1 base clipped from V and 4 bases from J, the junction kept 6 bases outside the gene matches. The CDR3 covers 17 residues. CDR3 sequence (DNA): TGTGCCAGCAGCTTAGGACTAGCGGGGGGGTTCAAGTACGAGCAGTACTTC. This sequence encodes CASSLGLAGGFKYEQYF.

J is TRBJ1-3 and V is TRBV15; no reliable D call. The CDR3 is 15 residues long. Germline-derived CDR1 and CDR2 are LNHNV and YYDKDF (reference sequence). With 2 bases removed from V and 1 base from J, the gap between germline ends came to 9 bases. The CDR3 DNA reads TGTGCCACCAGCAGACCACCGGGGTCTGGAAACACCATATATTTT. It is translated as CATSRPPGSGNTIYF.